One and the same sample provided the 12 T cell receptor beta chains below, sequenced in a study of a mutant IDH1 vaccine in newly diagnosed glioma (dated by TCRdb to the early 2020s). The library was obtained by the immunoSEQ multiplex PCR assay. The table comes from immuneACCESS by way of TCRdb, which keeps in-frame sequences with V and J called. Part of the clones is missing from these tables; in studies checked, under half for an unresolved V gene and the rest for unknown reasons. This sample holds 38,000 or so clones; roughly 92% were observed only once. The ten most abundant clones make up 2% to 3% of the sample. Their antigens are not known. The sample's time point label is to be understood as: week 5, during vaccination. A 20-mer mutant IDH1 peptide at 300 micrograms in Montanide made up each vaccine dose, which was injected subcutaneously together with topical imiquimod. The sequenced sample was PBMCs, obtained from a glioma patient whose treatment included an IDH1 peptide vaccine. These receptors were obtained from a man in his forties or fifties with glioma.

The chain uses TRBV5-6 and TRBJ2-7, with 8 bases lining up with TRBD1. The CDR3 sequence is 14 residues long. Unmatched junction bases numbered 3, after V lost 4 bases and J lost 0 bases. The germline CDR1 and CDR2 sequences are SGHDT and YYEEEE. The CDR3 reads CASSRQGFSYEQYF. CDR3 DNA: TGTGCCAGCAGCCGACAGGGGTTCTCCTACGAGCAGTACTTC.

The V and J genes are TRBV27 and TRBJ1-2; no reliable D call. V was cut by 2 bases and J by 8 bases, with 15 bases left in between. The CDR3 length is 14 residues. Germline loops: CDR1 MNHEY, CDR2 SMNVEV (reference sequence). The CDR3 protein is CASSLRRRLGGYTF. CDR3 in DNA: TGTGCCAGCAGTTTACGCAGGAGGCTGGGGGGCTACACCTTC.

V usage is TRBV4-3 and J usage is TRBJ2-7, with D unclear. The CDR3 is 15 residues long. Trimming cost V 0 bases and J 8 bases, with 17 bases left between them. The germline CDR1 and CDR2 sequences are LGHNA and YSLEER. The CDR3 sequence: CASSQDWGPEGQQYF. The CDR3 DNA follows: TGCGCCAGCAGCCAAGATTGGGGTCCGGAAGGGCAGCAGTACTTC.

V usage is TRBV6-1 and J usage is TRBJ2-6; 7 nucleotides match TRBD2. This CDR3 has 18 residues. Germline V gene lookup returns CDR1 MNHNS and CDR2 SASEGT. V trimming: 3 bases; J trimming: 0 bases; junction bases outside the gene matches: 8. CDR3 in DNA: TGTGCCAGCAGTGACGACAAACGGGGGGTCTCTGGGGCCAACGTCCTGACTTTC. This encodes CASSDDKRGVSGANVLTF.

V gene TRBV5-4 combines with J gene TRBJ2-7; TRBD1 agrees at 7 bases. The V gene's germline CDR1 is SGHNT and CDR2 YYREEE (reference sequence). The CDR3 sequence is 14 residues long. The V gene end was trimmed by 0 bases and the J gene end by 7 bases; junction bases not matched to a gene: 7. As DNA, the CDR3 is TGTGCCAGCAGCTTGGGACAGGGTTTAAGTGAGCAGTACTTC. This codes for CASSLGQGLSEQYF. The full variable domain, completed using reference TRBV5-4 and TRBJ2-7, is ETGVTQSPTHLIKTRGQQVTLRCSSQSGHNTVSWYQQALGQGPQFIFQYYREEENGRGNFPPRFSGLQFPNYSSELNVNALELDDSALYLCASSLGQGLSEQYFGPGTRLTVT.

This chain uses TRBV6-1 with TRBJ2-2; D gene ambiguous. The V end was cut by 2 bases, the J end by 5 bases, with 12 bases between. The germline gives CDR1 MNHNS, CDR2 SASEGT. The CDR3 is 15 residues long. CDR3 protein: CASSEKYGGTGELFF. DNA for the CDR3: TGTGCCAGCAGTGAAAAGTATGGTGGGACCGGGGAGCTGTTTTTT.

The table lists this clone with a few counts. This chain links TRBV30 with TRBJ2-1; TRBD2 is a possible D gene (7 bases). This CDR3 has 13 residues. Germline V lookup: CDR1 GTSNPN, CDR2 SVGIG (reference sequence). Between the trimmed V and J ends, which lost 4 bases and 4 bases, there was a span of 11 bases. The CDR3, as DNA: TGTGCCTGGAAGGGGGACTATTACAATGAGCAGTTCTTC. This gives the protein CAWKGDYYNEQFF.

The genes are TRBV13 and TRBJ2-1; maybe TRBD1 (6 bases). Between the trimmed V and J ends, which lost 5 bases and 4 bases, there was a span of 12 bases. The CDR3 is 14 residues long. The V gene's germline CDR1 is PRHDT and CDR2 FYEKMQ (reference sequence). CDR3 sequence: CASSPRTAYNEQFF. The DNA of the CDR3 is TGTGCCAGCAGCCCCCGGACAGCATACAATGAGCAGTTCTTC. Drawing the rest from reference TRBV13 and TRBJ2-1, the complete variable domain is AAGVIQSPRHLIKEKRETATLKCYPIPRHDTVYWYQQGPGQDPQFLISFYEKMQSDKGSIPDRFSAQQFSDYHSELNMSSLELGDSALYFCASSPRTAYNEQFFGPGTRLTVL.

V and J are TRBV28 and TRBJ2-7, with D perhaps TRBD2 (5 bases). The CDR3 covers 13 residues. In germline, CDR1 is MDHEN, CDR2 SYDVKM. The V end lost 6 bases, the J end lost 3 bases, and 12 bases lay between the germline ends. The CDR3 region is CASSFVGSYEQYF. CDR3 nucleotide sequence: TGTGCCAGCAGCTTTGTTGGGAGCTACGAGCAGTACTTC.

J is TRBJ2-3 and V is TRBV7-2; no definite D call. The V gene's germline CDR1 is SGHTA and CDR2 FQGNSA. The length of the CDR3 is 13 residues. The germline V and J ends were trimmed by 1 base and 5 bases, with 7 bases remaining between them. The chain's CDR3 is CASSLVILDTQYF. The CDR3 coding sequence is TGTGCCAGCAGCTTAGTCATTCTAGATACGCAGTATTTT. Supplemented by reference TRBV7-2 and TRBJ2-3, the full variable domain reads GAGVSQSPSNKVTEKGKDVELRCDPISGHTALYWYRQSLGQGLEFLIYFQGNSAPDKSGLPSDRFSAERTGGSVSTLTIQRTQQEDSAVYLCASSLVILDTQYFGPGTRLTVL.

This clone was found once. This sequence joins TRBV5-1 and TRBJ2-1; D not resolved. CDR3 size: 12 residues. Germline lookup yields CDR1 SGHRS and CDR2 YFSETQ. Deletions cut 4 bases from V and 8 bases from J, with 10 bases between. The CDR3 loop reads CASSHGPYEQFF. DNA for the CDR3: TGCGCCAGCAGCCACGGGCCCTATGAGCAGTTCTTC.

The chain links TRBV7-2 to TRBJ1-2; TRBD1 agrees at 7 bases. The J segment lost 3 bases and the V segment lost 5 bases, leaving 12 bases of the junction unmatched. Looked up from germline, CDR1 is SGHTA and CDR2 is FQGNSA. The CDR3 loop spans 16 amino acids. The CDR3 here is CASSLFTAGGDYGYTF. DNA of the CDR3: TGTGCCAGCAGCCTCTTTACGGCAGGGGGGGACTATGGCTACACCTTC.